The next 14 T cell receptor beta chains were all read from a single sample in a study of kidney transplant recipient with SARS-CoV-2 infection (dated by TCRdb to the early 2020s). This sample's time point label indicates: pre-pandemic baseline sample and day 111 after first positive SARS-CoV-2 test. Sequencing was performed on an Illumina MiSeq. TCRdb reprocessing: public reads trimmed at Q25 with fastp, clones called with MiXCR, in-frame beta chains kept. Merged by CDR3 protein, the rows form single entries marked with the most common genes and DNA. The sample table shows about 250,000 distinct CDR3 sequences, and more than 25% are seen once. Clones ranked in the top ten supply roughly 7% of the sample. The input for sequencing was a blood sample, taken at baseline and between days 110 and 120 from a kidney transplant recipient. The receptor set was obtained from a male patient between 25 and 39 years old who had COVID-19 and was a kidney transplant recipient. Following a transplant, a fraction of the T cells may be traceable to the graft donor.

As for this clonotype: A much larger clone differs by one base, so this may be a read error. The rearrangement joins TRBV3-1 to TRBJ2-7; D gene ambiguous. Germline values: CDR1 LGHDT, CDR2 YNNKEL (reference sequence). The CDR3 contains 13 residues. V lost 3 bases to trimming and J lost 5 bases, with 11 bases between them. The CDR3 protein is CASSHSALDEQYF. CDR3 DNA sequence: TGTGCCAGCAGCCATTCAGCTTTGGACGAGCAGTACTTC.

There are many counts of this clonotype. CDR3 nucleotide sequence: TGCGCCAGCGGAGACCAGACCGAGCAGTACTTC. This encodes CASGDQTEQYF. The rearrangement links TRBV10-1 to TRBJ2-7; no clear D. Trimming removed 8 bases at V and 6 bases at J, with 11 bases between. The length of the CDR3 is 11 residues. Looked up from germline, CDR1 is WNHNN and CDR2 is SYGVQD (reference sequence).

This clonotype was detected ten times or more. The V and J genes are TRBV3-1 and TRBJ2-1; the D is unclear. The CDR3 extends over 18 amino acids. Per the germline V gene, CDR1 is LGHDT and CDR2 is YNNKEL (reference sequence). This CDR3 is CGQQPTESHFHSDNEQFF. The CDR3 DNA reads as TGTGGCCAGCAGCCAACCGAGTCCCATTTCCATTCCGACAATGAGCAGTTCTTC.

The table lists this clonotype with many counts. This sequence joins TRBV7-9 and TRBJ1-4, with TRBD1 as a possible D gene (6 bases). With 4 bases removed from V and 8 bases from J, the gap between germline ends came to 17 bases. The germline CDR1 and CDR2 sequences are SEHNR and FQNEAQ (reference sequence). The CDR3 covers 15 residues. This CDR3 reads CASSSPQGLDEKLFF. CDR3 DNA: TGTGCCAGCAGCTCCCCCCAGGGGCTAGACGAAAAACTGTTTTTT.

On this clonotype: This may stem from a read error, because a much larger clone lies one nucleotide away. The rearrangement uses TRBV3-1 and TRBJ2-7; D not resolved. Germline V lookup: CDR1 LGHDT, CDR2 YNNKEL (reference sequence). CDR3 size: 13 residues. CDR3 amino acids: CAGSPEGRYEQYF. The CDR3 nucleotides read TGTGCCGGCAGCCCGGAAGGCCGCTACGAGCAGTACTTC.

The CDR3 DNA reads TGTGCCTGGAACTTTGGGGCAAACTTTGGGCTCAGTACTGGCTACACCTTC. This gives the protein CAWNFGANFGLSTGYTF. The chain uses TRBV30 and TRBJ1-2, with a tentative D call TRBD1 (5 bases). The CDR3 is 17 residues long. V was cut by 4 bases and J by 7 bases, with 28 bases left in between. Germline V lookup: CDR1 GTSNPN, CDR2 SVGIG (reference sequence).

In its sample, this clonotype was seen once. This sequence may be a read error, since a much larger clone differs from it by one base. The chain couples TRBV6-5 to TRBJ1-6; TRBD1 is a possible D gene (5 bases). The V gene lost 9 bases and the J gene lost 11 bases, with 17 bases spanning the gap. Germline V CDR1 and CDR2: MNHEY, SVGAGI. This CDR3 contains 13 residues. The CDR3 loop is CASQSGGGPPLHF. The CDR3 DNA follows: TGTGCCAGTCAAAGCGGGGGGGGTCCACCCCTCCACTTT.

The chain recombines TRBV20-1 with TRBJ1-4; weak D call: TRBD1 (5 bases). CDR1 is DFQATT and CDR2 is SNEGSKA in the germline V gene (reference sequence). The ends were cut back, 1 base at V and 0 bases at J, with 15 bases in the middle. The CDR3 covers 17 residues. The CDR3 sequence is CSARGGGVPATNEKLFF. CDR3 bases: TGCAGTGCTAGAGGGGGGGGAGTTCCCGCAACTAATGAAAAACTGTTTTTT.

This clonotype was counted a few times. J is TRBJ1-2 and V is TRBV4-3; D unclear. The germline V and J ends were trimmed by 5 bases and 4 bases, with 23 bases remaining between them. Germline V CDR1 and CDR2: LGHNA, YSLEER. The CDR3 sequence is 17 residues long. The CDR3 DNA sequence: TGCGCCAGCAGCATGGTGATAGGACGTCGAAAGACCTATGGCTACACCTTC. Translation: CASSMVIGRRKTYGYTF.

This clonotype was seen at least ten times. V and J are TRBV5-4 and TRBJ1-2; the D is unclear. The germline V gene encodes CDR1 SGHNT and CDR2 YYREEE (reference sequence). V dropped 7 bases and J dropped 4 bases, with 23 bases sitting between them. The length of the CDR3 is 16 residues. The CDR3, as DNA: TGTGCCAGCCAAGTATGCGTACCAGGAAAGACCTATGGCTACACCTTC. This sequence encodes CASQVCVPGKTYGYTF. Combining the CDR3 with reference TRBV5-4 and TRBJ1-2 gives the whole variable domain ETGVTQSPTHLIKTRGQQVTLRCSSQSGHNTVSWYQQALGQGPQFIFQYYREEENGRGNFPPRFSGLQFPNYSSELNVNALELDDSALYLCASQVCVPGKTYGYTFGSGTRLTVV.

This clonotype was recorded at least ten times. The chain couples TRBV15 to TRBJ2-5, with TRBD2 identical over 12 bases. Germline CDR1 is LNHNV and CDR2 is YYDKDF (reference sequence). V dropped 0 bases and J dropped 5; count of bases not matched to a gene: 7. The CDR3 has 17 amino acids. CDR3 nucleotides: TGTGCCACCAGCAGAGATTTTCGACTAGCGGGAGCTGAGACCCAGTACTTC. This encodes CATSRDFRLAGAETQYF.

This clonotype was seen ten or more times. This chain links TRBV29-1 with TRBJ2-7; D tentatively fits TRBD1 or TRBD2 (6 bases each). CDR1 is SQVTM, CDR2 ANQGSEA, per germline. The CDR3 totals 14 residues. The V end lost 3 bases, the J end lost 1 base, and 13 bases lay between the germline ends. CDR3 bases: TGCAGCGTTGACAGGGGAGGATTATCCTACGAGCAGTACTTC. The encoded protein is CSVDRGGLSYEQYF.

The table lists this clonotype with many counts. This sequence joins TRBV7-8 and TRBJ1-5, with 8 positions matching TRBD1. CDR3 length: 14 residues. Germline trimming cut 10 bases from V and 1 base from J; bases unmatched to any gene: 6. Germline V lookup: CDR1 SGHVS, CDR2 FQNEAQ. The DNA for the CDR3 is TGTGCCACCCACCAGGGGGCGAGCAATCAGCCCCAGCATTTT. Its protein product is CATHQGASNQPQHF. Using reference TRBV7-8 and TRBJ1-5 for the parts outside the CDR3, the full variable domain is GAGVSQSPRYKVAKRGQDVALRCDPISGHVSLFWYQQALGQGPEFLTYFQNEAQLDKSGLPSDRFFAERPEGSVSTLKIQRTQQEDSAVYLCATHQGASNQPQHFGDGTRLSIL.

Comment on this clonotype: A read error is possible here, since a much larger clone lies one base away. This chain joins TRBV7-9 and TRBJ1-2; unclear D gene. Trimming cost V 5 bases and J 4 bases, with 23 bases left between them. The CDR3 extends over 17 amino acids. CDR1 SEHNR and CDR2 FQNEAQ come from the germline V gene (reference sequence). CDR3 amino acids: CASSRLAHHGKTYGYTF. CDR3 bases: TGTGCCAGCAGCAGGTTGGCACACCATGGAAAGACCTATGGCTACACCTTC.